The rows below give T cell receptor beta chains drawn from one sample of a study of blood T cells in healthy people across ages. TCRdb reanalysed the 5' RACE reads using MiXCR and keeps one entry per CDR3 protein. Among about 1.4 million distinct CDR3 sequences, approximately 59% were seen once, and the ten largest hold approximately 7%. The sequenced sample consisted of blood. The receptors stem from a young man in good health. Each CDR3 is given with its conserved first and last residue. Clone sizes are given selectively: once, few, many, or a class where the clone is expanded.

J gene: TRBJ1-1
V gene: TRBV5-1
clone size: few
CDR3 protein: CASQRQGLNTEAFF

J gene: TRBJ2-7
V gene: TRBV20-1
clone size: few
CDR3 protein: CSAAHHDEQYF

J gene: TRBJ2-3
V gene: TRBV6-5
clone size: once
CDR3 protein: CASSSARLRTQYF

J gene: TRBJ2-4
V gene: TRBV12-5
clone size: few
CDR3 protein: CASGLSGLENIQYF

J gene: TRBJ2-3
V gene: TRBV6-5
clone size: NA
CDR3 protein: CASGTARQAPRDTQYF

J gene: TRBJ2-6
V gene: TRBV6-2/TRBV6-3
clone size: NA
CDR3 protein: CASSYSPAGEYGANVLTF

J gene: NA
V gene: TRBV10-2
clone size: NA
CDR3 protein: CASSEPTSGTLYEQYF

J gene: TRBJ1-1
V gene: TRBV18
clone size: NA
CDR3 protein: CASSPPGDGEAFF

J gene: TRBJ2-5
V gene: TRBV14
clone size: few
CDR3 protein: CASSQDPSGLETQYF

J gene: TRBJ2-5
V gene: TRBV6-1
clone size: NA
CDR3 protein: CASIALYGTSGPRGETQYF

J gene: TRBJ2-7
V gene: TRBV10-3
clone size: NA
CDR3 protein: CATQQGTTYEQYF

J gene: TRBJ2-3
V gene: TRBV5-1
clone size: few
CDR3 protein: CASSWGNFGDTQYF

J gene: TRBJ1-1
V gene: TRBV5-1
clone size: NA
CDR3 protein: CASSTWDSLNTEAFF

J gene: TRBJ2-2
V gene: TRBV24-1
clone size: NA
CDR3 protein: CATSWVTGELFF

J gene: TRBJ2-3
V gene: TRBV20-1
clone size: NA
CDR3 protein: CSARDVSLAGGTDTQYF

J gene: TRBJ1-2
V gene: TRBV7-2
clone size: few
CDR3 protein: CASSLGQVQYGYTF

J gene: NA
V gene: TRBV4-1
clone size: NA
CDR3 protein: CASSQDSMSGYEQYF

J gene: TRBJ2-3
V gene: TRBV24-1
clone size: NA
CDR3 protein: CATSPGHRSTDTQYF

J gene: TRBJ1-6
V gene: TRBV7-6
clone size: NA
CDR3 protein: CASSLDRASSYNSPLHF

J gene: TRBJ1-5
V gene: TRBV6-5
clone size: NA
CDR3 protein: CASIPGQDYQPQHF

J gene: TRBJ2-3
V gene: TRBV6-6
clone size: once
CDR3 protein: CASGILAYGTDTQYF

J gene: TRBJ1-2
V gene: TRBV5-4
clone size: NA
CDR3 protein: CASTPPNNYGYTF

J gene: TRBJ2-3
V gene: TRBV7-2
clone size: few
CDR3 protein: CASSPPRATSGDRDTQYF

J gene: NA
V gene: TRBV20-1
clone size: NA
CDR3 protein: CSARGLRTYEQYF

J gene: TRBJ2-1
V gene: TRBV27
clone size: NA
CDR3 protein: CASSFQGGGNEQFF

J gene: TRBJ2-6
V gene: TRBV9
clone size: NA
CDR3 protein: CASSAGGLSEANVLTF

J gene: TRBJ1-2
V gene: TRBV2
clone size: NA
CDR3 protein: CASSLPNGYTF

J gene: TRBJ1-5
V gene: TRBV6-2/TRBV6-3
clone size: NA
CDR3 protein: CASSSRSAQHF

J gene: TRBJ2-1
V gene: TRBV20-1
clone size: once
CDR3 protein: CSATRAGDYNEQFF

J gene: TRBJ1-2
V gene: TRBV5-1
clone size: NA
CDR3 protein: CASSLGQGNLNYGYTF

J gene: TRBJ2-1
V gene: TRBV30
clone size: NA
CDR3 protein: CAWSEGLAYEQFF

J gene: TRBJ2-5
V gene: TRBV28
clone size: few
CDR3 protein: CASRNSGSRVETQYF

J gene: TRBJ2-1
V gene: TRBV5-1
clone size: NA
CDR3 protein: CASSQNGPILDSEQFF

J gene: TRBJ2-1
V gene: TRBV12-3/TRBV12-4
clone size: NA
CDR3 protein: CASLRRAGISYNGQFF

J gene: TRBJ1-2
V gene: TRBV24-1
clone size: once
CDR3 protein: CATSDSRDDYGYTF

J gene: TRBJ2-7
V gene: TRBV20-1
clone size: NA
CDR3 protein: CSAMAVSGSYEQYF

J gene: TRBJ2-1
V gene: TRBV7-2
clone size: NA
CDR3 protein: CASSLVFRTPSGSYNEQFF

J gene: TRBJ1-5
V gene: TRBV6-1
clone size: NA
CDR3 protein: CASSGQTANQPQHF

J gene: TRBJ2-3
V gene: TRBV3-1
clone size: NA
CDR3 protein: CASSQDYYSDTQYF

J gene: TRBJ1-6
V gene: TRBV15
clone size: NA
CDR3 protein: CATREGTAYNSPLHF

J gene: TRBJ1-5
V gene: TRBV6-2/TRBV6-3
clone size: NA
CDR3 protein: CASSKNSDQPQHF

J gene: NA
V gene: TRBV5-1
clone size: NA
CDR3 protein: CASSSAGIRAETQYF

J gene: TRBJ2-4
V gene: TRBV25-1
clone size: NA
CDR3 protein: CASSETGLAKNIQYF

J gene: TRBJ2-7
V gene: TRBV27
clone size: few
CDR3 protein: CASSSIGPSGYEQYF

J gene: TRBJ1-1
V gene: TRBV29-1
clone size: NA
CDR3 protein: CSVFGGAGNTEAFF